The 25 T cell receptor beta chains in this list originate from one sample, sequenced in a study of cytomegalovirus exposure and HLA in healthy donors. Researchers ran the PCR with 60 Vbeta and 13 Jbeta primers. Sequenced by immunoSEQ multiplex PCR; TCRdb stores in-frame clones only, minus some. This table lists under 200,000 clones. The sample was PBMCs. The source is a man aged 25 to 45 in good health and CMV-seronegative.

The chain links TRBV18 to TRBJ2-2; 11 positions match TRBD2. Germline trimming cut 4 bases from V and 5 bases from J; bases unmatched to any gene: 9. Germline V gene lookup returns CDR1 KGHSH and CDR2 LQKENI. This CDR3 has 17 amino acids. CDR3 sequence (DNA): TGTGCCAGCTCACAAATACCGGGACTAGCGGCAACCGGGGAGCTGTTTTTT. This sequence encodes CASSQIPGLAATGELFF.

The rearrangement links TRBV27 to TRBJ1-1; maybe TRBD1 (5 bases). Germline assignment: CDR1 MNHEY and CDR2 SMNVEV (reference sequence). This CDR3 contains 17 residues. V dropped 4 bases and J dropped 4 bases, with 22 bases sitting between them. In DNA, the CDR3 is TGTGCCAGCAGTTCGAGCCGGGACTACCGACCAGCCACTGAAGCTTTCTTT. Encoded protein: CASSSSRDYRPATEAFF.

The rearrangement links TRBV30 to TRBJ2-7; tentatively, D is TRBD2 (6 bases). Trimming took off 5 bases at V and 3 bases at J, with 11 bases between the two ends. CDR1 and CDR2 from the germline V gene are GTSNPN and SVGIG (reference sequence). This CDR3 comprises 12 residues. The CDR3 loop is CAWRGGDYEQYF. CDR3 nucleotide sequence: TGTGCCTGGCGAGGCGGGGACTACGAGCAGTACTTC.

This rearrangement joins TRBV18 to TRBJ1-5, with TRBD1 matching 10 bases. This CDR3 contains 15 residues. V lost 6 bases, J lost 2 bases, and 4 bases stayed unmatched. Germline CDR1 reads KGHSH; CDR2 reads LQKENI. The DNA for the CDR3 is TGTGCCAGCTCGCAAGGGACAGGGGGCAATCAGCCCCAGCATTTT. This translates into CASSQGTGGNQPQHF. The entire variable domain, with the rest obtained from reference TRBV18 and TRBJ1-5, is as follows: NAGVMQNPRHLVRRRGQEARLRCSPMKGHSHVYWYRQLPEEGLKFMVYLQKENIIDESGMPKERFSAEFPKEGPSILRIQQVVRGDSAAYFCASSQGTGGNQPQHFGDGTRLSIL.

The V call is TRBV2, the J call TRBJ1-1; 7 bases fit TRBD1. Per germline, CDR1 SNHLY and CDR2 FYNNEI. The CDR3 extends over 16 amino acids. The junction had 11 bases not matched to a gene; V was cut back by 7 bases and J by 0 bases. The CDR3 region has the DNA TGTGCCAGCACCCGGGACAGAGCCTTAATGAACACTGAAGCTTTCTTT. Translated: CASTRDRALMNTEAFF.

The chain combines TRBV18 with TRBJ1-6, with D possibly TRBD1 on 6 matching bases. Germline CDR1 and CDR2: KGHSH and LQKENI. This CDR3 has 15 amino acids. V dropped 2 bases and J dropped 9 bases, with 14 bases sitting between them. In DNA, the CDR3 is TGTGCCAGCTCACCAGCAGGGGAAGGGGTTTCACCCCTCCACTTT. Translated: CASSPAGEGVSPLHF.

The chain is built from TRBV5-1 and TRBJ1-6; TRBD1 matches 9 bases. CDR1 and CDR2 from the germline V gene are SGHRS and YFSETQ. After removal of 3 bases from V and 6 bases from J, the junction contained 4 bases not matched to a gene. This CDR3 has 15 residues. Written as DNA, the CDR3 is TGCGCCAGCAGCTCGGGACAGGGCCTTAATTCACCCCTCCACTTT. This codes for CASSSGQGLNSPLHF.

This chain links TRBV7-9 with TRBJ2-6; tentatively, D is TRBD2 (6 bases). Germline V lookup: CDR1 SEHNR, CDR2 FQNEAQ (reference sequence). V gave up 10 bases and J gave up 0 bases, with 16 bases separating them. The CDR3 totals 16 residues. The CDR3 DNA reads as TGTGCCACCCCTCGCGGGGAATTCTCTGGGGCCAACGTCCTGACTTTC. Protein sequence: CATPRGEFSGANVLTF.

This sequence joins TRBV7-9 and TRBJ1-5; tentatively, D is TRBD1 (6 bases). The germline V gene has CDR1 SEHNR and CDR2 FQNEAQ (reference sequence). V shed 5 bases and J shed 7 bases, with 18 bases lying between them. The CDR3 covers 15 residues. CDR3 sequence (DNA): TGTGCCAGCAGCGGGTACAGGGAACGAGGGCAGCCCCAGCATTTT. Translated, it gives CASSGYRERGQPQHF.

Here the CDR3 reads CASSQGATGVSYTDTQYF. In nucleotides, the CDR3 is TGTGCCAGCAGTCAAGGCGCGACGGGAGTGAGTTATACAGATACGCAGTATTTT. The chain joins TRBV25-1 to TRBJ2-3, with TRBD2 as a possible D gene (6 bases). The CDR3 loop spans 18 amino acids. Germline loops: CDR1 MGHDK, CDR2 SYGVNS. Trimming pared 5 bases from V and 3 bases from J, leaving 24 bases between.

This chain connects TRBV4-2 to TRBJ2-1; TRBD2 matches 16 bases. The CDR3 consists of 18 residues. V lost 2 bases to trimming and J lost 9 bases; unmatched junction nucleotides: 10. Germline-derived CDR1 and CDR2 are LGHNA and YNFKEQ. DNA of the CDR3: TGTGCCAGCAGCCAACAGGGACTAGCGGGGGGGCCTGGCCTTGAGCAGTTCTTC. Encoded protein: CASSQQGLAGGPGLEQFF.

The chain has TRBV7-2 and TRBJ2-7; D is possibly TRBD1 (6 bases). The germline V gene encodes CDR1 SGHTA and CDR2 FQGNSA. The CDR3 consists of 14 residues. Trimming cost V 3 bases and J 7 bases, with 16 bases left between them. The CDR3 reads CASSFGTGPREQYF. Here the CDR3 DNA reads TGTGCCAGCAGCTTTGGAACAGGGCCTCGAGAGCAGTACTTC.

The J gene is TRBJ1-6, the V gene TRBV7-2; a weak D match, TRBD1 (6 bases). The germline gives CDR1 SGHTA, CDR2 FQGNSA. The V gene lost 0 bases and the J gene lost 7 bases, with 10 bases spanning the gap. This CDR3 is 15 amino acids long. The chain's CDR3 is CASSLAGGQNSPLHF. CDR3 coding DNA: TGTGCCAGCAGCTTAGCAGGGGGTCAGAATTCACCCCTCCACTTT. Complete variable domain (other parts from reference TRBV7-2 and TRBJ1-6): GAGVSQSPSNKVTEKGKDVELRCDPISGHTALYWYRQSLGQGLEFLIYFQGNSAPDKSGLPSDRFSAERTGGSVSTLTIQRTQQEDSAVYLCASSLAGGQNSPLHFGNGTRLTVT.

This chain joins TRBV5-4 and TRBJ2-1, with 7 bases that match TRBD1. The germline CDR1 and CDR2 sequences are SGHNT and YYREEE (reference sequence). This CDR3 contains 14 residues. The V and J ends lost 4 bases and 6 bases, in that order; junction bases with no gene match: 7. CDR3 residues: CASSPGTVLNEQFF. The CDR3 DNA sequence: TGTGCCAGCAGCCCGGGGACAGTGCTCAATGAGCAGTTCTTC.

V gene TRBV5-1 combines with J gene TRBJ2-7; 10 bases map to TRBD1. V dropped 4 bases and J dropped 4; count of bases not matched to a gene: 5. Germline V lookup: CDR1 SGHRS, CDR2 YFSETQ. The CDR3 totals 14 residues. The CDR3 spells CASSQGQGVYEQYF. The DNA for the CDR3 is TGCGCCAGCAGCCAAGGACAGGGGGTATACGAGCAGTACTTC.

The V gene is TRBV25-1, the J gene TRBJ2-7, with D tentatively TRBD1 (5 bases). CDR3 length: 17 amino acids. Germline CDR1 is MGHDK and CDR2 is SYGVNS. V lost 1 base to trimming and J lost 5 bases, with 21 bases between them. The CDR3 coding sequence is TGTGCCAGCAGTGAATGGATGGCCCAGGGAATTTCGGACGAGCAGTACTTC. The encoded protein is CASSEWMAQGISDEQYF.

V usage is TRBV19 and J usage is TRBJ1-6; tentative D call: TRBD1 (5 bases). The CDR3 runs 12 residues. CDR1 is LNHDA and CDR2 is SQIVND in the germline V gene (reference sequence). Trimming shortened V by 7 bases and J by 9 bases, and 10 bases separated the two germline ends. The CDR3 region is CASNAGRSPLHF. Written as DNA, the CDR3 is TGTGCCAGTAACGCAGGGCGTTCACCCCTCCACTTT.

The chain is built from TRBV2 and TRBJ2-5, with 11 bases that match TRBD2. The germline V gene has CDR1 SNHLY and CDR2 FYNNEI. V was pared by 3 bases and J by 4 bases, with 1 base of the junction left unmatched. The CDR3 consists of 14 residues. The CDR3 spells CASSDGLAGETQYF. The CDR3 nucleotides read TGTGCCAGCAGTGACGGACTAGCGGGAGAGACCCAGTACTTC.

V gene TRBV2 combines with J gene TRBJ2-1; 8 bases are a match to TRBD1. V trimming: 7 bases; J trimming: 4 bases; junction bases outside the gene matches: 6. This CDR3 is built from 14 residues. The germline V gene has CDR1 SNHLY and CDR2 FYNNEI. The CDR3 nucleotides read TGTGCCAGCACCCGGACAGGGCTGTACAATGAGCAGTTCTTC. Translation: CASTRTGLYNEQFF.

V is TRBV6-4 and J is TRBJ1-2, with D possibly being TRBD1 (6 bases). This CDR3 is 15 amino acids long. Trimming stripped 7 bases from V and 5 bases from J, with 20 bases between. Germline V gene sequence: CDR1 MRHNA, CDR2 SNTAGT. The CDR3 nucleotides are TGTGCCAGCATCCACGGCACAGGGCAACCATATGGCTACACCTTC. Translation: CASIHGTGQPYGYTF.

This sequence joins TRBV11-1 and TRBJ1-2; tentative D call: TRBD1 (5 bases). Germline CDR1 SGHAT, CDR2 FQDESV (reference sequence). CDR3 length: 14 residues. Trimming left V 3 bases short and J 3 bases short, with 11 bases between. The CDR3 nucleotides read TGTGCCAGCAGCTTGACAGTTATGGACTATGGCTACACCTTC. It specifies CASSLTVMDYGYTF.

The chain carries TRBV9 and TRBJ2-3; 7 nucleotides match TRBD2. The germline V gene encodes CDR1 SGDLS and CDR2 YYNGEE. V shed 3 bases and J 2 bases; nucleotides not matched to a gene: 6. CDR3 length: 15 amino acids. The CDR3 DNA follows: TGTGCCAGCAGCGAAATCGGGGGGTTCACAGATACGCAGTATTTT. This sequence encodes CASSEIGGFTDTQYF.

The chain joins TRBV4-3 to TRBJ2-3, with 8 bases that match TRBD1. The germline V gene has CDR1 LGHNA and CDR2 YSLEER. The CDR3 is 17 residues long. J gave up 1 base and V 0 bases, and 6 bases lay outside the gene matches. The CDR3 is CASSQEGQGRGTDTQYF. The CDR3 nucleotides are TGCGCCAGCAGCCAAGAAGGACAGGGAAGGGGCACAGATACGCAGTATTTT.

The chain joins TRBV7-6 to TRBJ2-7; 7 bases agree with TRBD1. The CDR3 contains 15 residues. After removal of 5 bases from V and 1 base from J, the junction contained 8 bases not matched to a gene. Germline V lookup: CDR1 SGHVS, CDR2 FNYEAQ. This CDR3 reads CASSPQQGTSYEQYF. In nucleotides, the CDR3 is TGTGCCAGCAGCCCGCAACAGGGGACGTCCTACGAGCAGTACTTC.

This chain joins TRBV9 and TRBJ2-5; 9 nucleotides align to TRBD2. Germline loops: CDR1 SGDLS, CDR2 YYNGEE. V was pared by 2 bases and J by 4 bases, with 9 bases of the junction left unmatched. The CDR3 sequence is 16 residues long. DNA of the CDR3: TGTGCCAGCAGCGTCACCGGGACTAGCCCCCTAGAGACCCAGTACTTC. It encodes CASSVTGTSPLETQYF.